The subject of this entry is one T cell receptor (beta chain). Its antigen is not known. Separate from the roughly 720-subject first cohort was the approximately 120-subject validation cohort, to which the donors belonged. The V and J ends lost 4 bases and 5 bases respectively, with 14 bases between them. This CDR3 comprises 14 residues. Looked up from germline, CDR1 is SGHDN and CDR2 is FVKESK. The entry originates in a study of cytomegalovirus exposure and HLA in healthy donors. Clones were sequenced by immunoSEQ multiplex PCR, and TCRdb holds only the in-frame ones, with some missing. The data hold 95,000 to 150,000 clones, with more than 70% observed a single time. Findings and limits, study-wide: The study flagged roughly 160 TCR beta chains as cytomegalovirus-associated.

The chain employs TRBV14 and TRBJ1-1; a weak D match, TRBD1 (6 bases). Sequencing was carried out using PBMCs. This TCR was sampled from a woman younger than 45 in good health and CMV-seronegative. This chain's CDR3 is CASSLGGGLTEAFF. CDR3 nucleotide sequence: TGTGCCAGCAGCCTAGGGGGGGGGCTTACTGAAGCTTTCTTT.